This passage covers 27 T cell receptor beta chains from one sample sequenced in a study of T cell responses to AZD1222 COVID-19 vaccine. The table came from immunoSEQ multiplex PCR; TCRdb's copy has only in-frame clones and leaves some out. Among about 100,000 clones listed, more than 70% were seen once. Specimen: peripheral blood, collected on day 0 of AZD1222 vaccination. The source of these receptors is an adult in good health.

This chain connects TRBV28 to TRBJ1-1; D gene ambiguous. V lost 5 bases and J 5 bases, leaving 12 bases between the germline ends. The CDR3 totals 13 residues. Germline lookup yields CDR1 MDHEN and CDR2 SYDVKM. CDR3 in DNA: TGTGCCAGCAGTACCGGTGGGAGTACTGAAGCTTTCTTT. This sequence encodes CASSTGGSTEAFF.

V gene TRBV5-6 combines with J gene TRBJ2-2; the D call may be TRBD1 or TRBD2 (5 bases each). This CDR3 has 15 residues. V was shortened by 2 bases and J by 0 bases, with 8 bases between the two germline ends. Germline lookup yields CDR1 SGHDT and CDR2 YYEEEE. The CDR3 loop reads CASSFGGTNTGELFF. CDR3 DNA sequence: TGTGCCAGCAGCTTTGGGGGTACGAACACCGGGGAGCTGTTTTTT.

This chain links TRBV11-2 with TRBJ2-1, with D unresolved. Germline loops: CDR1 SGHAT, CDR2 FQNNGV. The CDR3 has 13 residues. V was clipped by 4 bases and J by 0 bases, with 4 bases between them. The CDR3 spells CASSSSSYNEQFF. The CDR3 DNA reads as TGTGCCAGCAGCTCAAGCTCCTACAATGAGCAGTTCTTC.

CDR3 sequence (DNA): TGCGCCAGCAGCTTGGAGTTAAATGGGGGAGGCTACACCTTC. This gives the protein CASSLELNGGGYTF. The chain joins TRBV5-1 to TRBJ1-2; D might be TRBD1 (5 bases). CDR3 size: 14 residues. V lost 0 bases to trimming and J lost 8 bases, with 14 bases between them. Germline CDR1 reads SGHRS; CDR2 reads YFSETQ.

This chain links TRBV4-2 with TRBJ1-4, with 7 positions matching TRBD1. This CDR3 spans 14 amino acids. CDR1 is LGHNA and CDR2 is YNFKEQ in the germline V gene. The J segment lost 7 bases and the V segment lost 4 bases, leaving 6 bases of the junction unmatched. The CDR3 coding sequence is TGTGCCAGCAGCCCGACAGGGCGGAGTGAAAAACTGTTTTTT. The encoded protein is CASSPTGRSEKLFF.

This clone was recorded a few times. The CDR3: CASSEGGGYRGYTF. The CDR3 DNA is TGTGCCAGCAGTGAAGGGGGCGGCTATAGAGGCTACACCTTC. V gene TRBV6-1 combines with J gene TRBJ1-2; possible D gene TRBD1, 5 bases. The V gene's germline CDR1 is MNHNS and CDR2 SASEGT. The V end lost 1 base, the J end lost 8 bases, and 14 bases lay between the germline ends. The CDR3 extends over 14 amino acids.

The J gene is TRBJ2-1, the V gene TRBV4-1; maybe TRBD1 (7 bases). The CDR3 has 14 residues. V dropped 8 bases and J dropped 2 bases, with 13 bases sitting between them. Germline assignment: CDR1 MGHRA and CDR2 YSYEKL. CDR3 loop: CASGGQGAYNEQFF. CDR3 nucleotide sequence: TGCGCCAGCGGGGGGCAGGGGGCCTACAATGAGCAGTTCTTC.

The chain is built from TRBV14 and TRBJ1-3, with TRBD1 as a possible D gene (6 bases). V was shortened by 4 bases and J by 0 bases, with 19 bases between the two germline ends. Germline loops: CDR1 SGHDN, CDR2 FVKESK. The CDR3 is 18 amino acids. CDR3 bases: TGTGCCAGCAGCCCCCCCGGAGGGGGACCGAGCTCTGGAAACACCATATATTTT. Amino acids: CASSPPGGGPSSGNTIYF.

DNA for the CDR3: TGTGCCAGCAGTTTGGGGGTCATGAACACTGAAGCTTTCTTT. This translates into CASSLGVMNTEAFF. This chain joins TRBV28 and TRBJ1-1, with D maybe TRBD1 (5 bases). Germline CDR1 and CDR2: MDHEN and SYDVKM. Trimming left V 3 bases short and J 0 bases short, with 8 bases between. This CDR3 comprises 14 residues.

This chain connects TRBV7-9 to TRBJ2-7; D remains ambiguous. Germline V gene data show CDR1 as SEHNR and CDR2 as FQNEAQ (reference sequence). Trimming shortened V by 3 bases and J by 2 bases, and 5 bases separated the two germline ends. The CDR3 is 12 amino acids. Here the CDR3 DNA reads TGTGCCAGCAGCTTGAGAACCTACGAGCAGTACTTC. As protein: CASSLRTYEQYF.

The chain joins TRBV12-3 or TRBV12-4 to TRBJ2-5; 7 bases are a match to TRBD1. The CDR3 consists of 12 residues. Trimming at V came to 6 bases and at J to 4 bases, leaving 2 bases not matched to a gene. The CDR3 loop reads CASRQGSETQYF. CDR3 DNA sequence: TGTGCCAGCAGACAGGGGTCAGAGACCCAGTACTTC.

V and J are TRBV7-2 and TRBJ1-2; 8 nucleotides match TRBD1. This CDR3 spans 13 amino acids. After removal of 5 bases from V and 8 bases from J, the junction contained 7 bases not matched to a gene. CDR1 and CDR2 (germline): SGHTA, FQGNSA. This chain's CDR3 is CASSVQGANGYTF. CDR3 nucleotide sequence: TGTGCCAGCAGCGTCCAGGGGGCTAACGGCTACACCTTC.

The gene calls are TRBV7-9 and TRBJ1-5; a weak D match, TRBD1 (6 bases). CDR1 is SEHNR, CDR2 FQNEAQ, per germline (reference sequence). The CDR3 has 14 residues. The V and J ends lost 1 base and 7 bases respectively, with 11 bases between them. CDR3 protein: CASSLEPGVQPQHF. CDR3 sequence (DNA): TGTGCCAGCAGCTTAGAGCCAGGGGTCCAGCCCCAGCATTTT.

CDR3 region: CASSLWTGETGELFF. CDR3 DNA: TGTGCCAGCAGCTTATGGACAGGGGAAACCGGGGAGCTGTTTTTT. This rearrangement joins TRBV11-2 to TRBJ2-2, with 9 positions matching TRBD1. The trim removed 2 bases at V and 5 bases at J, leaving 3 bases unmatched. The CDR3 runs to 15 residues. Germline-derived CDR1 and CDR2 are SGHAT and FQNNGV.

The chain links TRBV7-9 to TRBJ2-7; possible D gene TRBD2, 6 bases. The CDR3 has 13 amino acids. Germline V gene lookup returns CDR1 SEHNR and CDR2 FQNEAQ (reference sequence). V was cut by 1 base and J by 3 bases, with 7 bases left in between. The CDR3 loop reads CASSLDGGYEQYF. CDR3 nucleotides: TGTGCCAGCAGCTTAGACGGGGGCTACGAGCAGTACTTC. The full variable domain, its missing parts supplied by reference TRBV7-9 and TRBJ2-7, is DTGVSQNPRHKITKRGQNVTFRCDPISEHNRLYWYRQTLGQGPEFLTYFQNEAQLEKSRLLSDRFSAERPKGSFSTLEIQRTEQGDSAMYLCASSLDGGYEQYFGPGTRLTVT.

This clone was counted a single time. The V call is TRBV2, the J call TRBJ1-5; no definite D call. CDR3 size: 13 residues. Germline CDR1 and CDR2: SNHLY and FYNNEI. The ends were cut back, 5 bases at V and 1 base at J, with 6 bases in the middle. CDR3 sequence (DNA): TGTGCCAGCAGTAAGGAGAGCAATCAGCCCCAGCATTTT. Translation: CASSKESNQPQHF.

V is TRBV14 and J is TRBJ2-3; D is unclear. The CDR3 extends over 14 amino acids. CDR1 is SGHDN, CDR2 FVKESK, per germline. V dropped 0 bases and J dropped 3 bases, with 7 bases sitting between them. CDR3 sequence reads: CASSQDAITDTQYF. The CDR3 coding sequence is TGTGCCAGCAGCCAAGATGCGATTACAGATACGCAGTATTTT.

V and J are TRBV18 and TRBJ2-2, with TRBD2 as a possible D gene (6 bases). CDR3 length: 16 amino acids. V shed 4 bases and J shed 3 bases, with 15 bases lying between them. Per germline, CDR1 KGHSH and CDR2 LQKENI. The CDR3 DNA sequence: TGTGCCAGCTCACTAACCGGGGGTTTGGACACCGGGGAGCTGTTTTTT. Encoded protein: CASSLTGGLDTGELFF.

V is TRBV6-2 or TRBV6-3 and J is TRBJ2-1; perhaps TRBD2 as D (6 bases). The CDR3 is 13 residues long. Trimming shortened V by 2 bases and J by 6 bases, and 8 bases separated the two germline ends. Germline values: CDR1 MNHEY, CDR2 SVGEGT. The CDR3, as DNA: TGTGCCAGCAGTTACCGGGACTTCAATGAGCAGTTCTTC. Its translation: CASSYRDFNEQFF.

V and J are TRBV7-2 and TRBJ2-3, with 7 bases lining up with TRBD1. Germline V gene sequence: CDR1 SGHTA, CDR2 FQGNSA. The CDR3 has 16 amino acids. After removal of 1 base from V and 5 bases from J, the junction contained 9 bases not matched to a gene. CDR3 amino acids: CASSLGNRGGRDTQYF. The DNA of the CDR3 is TGTGCCAGCAGCTTAGGTAATCGAGGGGGCCGAGATACGCAGTATTTT. The full variable domain, completed using reference TRBV7-2 and TRBJ2-3, is GAGVSQSPSNKVTEKGKDVELRCDPISGHTALYWYRQSLGQGLEFLIYFQGNSAPDKSGLPSDRFSAERTGGSVSTLTIQRTQQEDSAVYLCASSLGNRGGRDTQYFGPGTRLTVL.

The CDR3 bases are TGTGCCAGCAGTTTTGTAGGGGGCAATCAGCCCCAGCATTTT. It encodes CASSFVGGNQPQHF. V usage is TRBV28 and J usage is TRBJ1-5; TRBD1 is a possible D gene (5 bases). The germline gives CDR1 MDHEN, CDR2 SYDVKM. This CDR3 has 14 residues. With 3 bases removed from V and 2 bases from J, the gap between germline ends came to 8 bases.

A few counts support this clone. The gene calls are TRBV14 and TRBJ2-1, with 7 bases identical to TRBD1. The CDR3 is 18 amino acids. Unmatched junction bases numbered 12, after V lost 1 base and J lost 3 bases. Germline CDR1 is SGHDN and CDR2 is FVKESK. The CDR3 DNA is TGTGCCAGCAGCCAAGGTAGGGGGCGGCAAGTGTACTACAATGAGCAGTTCTTC. It specifies CASSQGRGRQVYYNEQFF. The complete variable domain, with remaining parts taken from reference TRBV14 and TRBJ2-1, reads EAGVTQFPSHSVIEKGQTVTLRCDPISGHDNLYWYRRVMGKEIKFLLHFVKESKQDESGMPNNRFLAERTGGTYSTLKVQPAELEDSGVYFCASSQGRGRQVYYNEQFFGPGTRLTVL.

The chain has TRBV3-1 (or the pseudogene TRBV3-2) and TRBJ1-1, with D hard to call. Germline assignment: CDR1 LGHDT and CDR2 YNNKEL (reference sequence). Between the trimmed V and J ends, which lost 1 base and 4 bases, there was a span of 7 bases. There are 13 residues in the CDR3. Written as DNA, the CDR3 is TGTGCCAGCAGCCAAGGGGCGCGCACTGAAGCTTTCTTT. It specifies CASSQGARTEAFF.

This sequence joins TRBV7-9 and TRBJ1-4, with D tentatively TRBD1 (5 bases). V was trimmed by 5 bases and J by 4 bases, leaving 14 bases between them. The germline CDR1 and CDR2 sequences are SEHNR and FQNEAQ (reference sequence). This CDR3 spans 15 amino acids. CDR3 sequence: CASSRVQEINEKLFF. The CDR3 DNA is TGTGCCAGCAGCCGAGTACAGGAGATTAATGAAAAACTGTTTTTT.

In nucleotides, the CDR3 is TGCAGTGCTAGCTTTTCAAATGAGCAGTTCTTC. Protein sequence: CSASFSNEQFF. The gene calls are TRBV20-1 and TRBJ2-1; D is undetermined. Germline CDR1 and CDR2: DFQATT and SNEGSKA (reference sequence). The CDR3 spans 11 residues. Trimming took 3 bases from V and 7 from J, leaving 7 bases between them.

V gene TRBV24-1 combines with J gene TRBJ2-5, with 9 bases fitting TRBD1. Germline CDR1 and CDR2: KGHDR and SFDVKD. The CDR3 spans 16 residues. V dropped 3 bases and J dropped 7; count of bases not matched to a gene: 11. DNA for the CDR3: TGTGCCACCAGTGATCCCGGGACAGGGAAAGCGGGGACCCAGTACTTC. This sequence encodes CATSDPGTGKAGTQYF.

This clone has only one observation. The chain combines TRBV28 with TRBJ1-2; 10 nucleotides line up with TRBD1. CDR3 length: 15 amino acids. Germline CDR1 and CDR2: MDHEN and SYDVKM. With V trimmed by 5 bases and J by 4 bases, 7 bases remained unmatched. The CDR3 nucleotides are TGTGCCAGCAGTCTGACAGGGGGCGCGTTCTATGGCTACACCTTC. It yields the protein CASSLTGGAFYGYTF.